A selection of T cell receptor beta chains follows, all from one sample in a study of human T cells and chemical hapten exposure. TCRdb used MiXCR to reprocess the RACE reads, holding one entry per CDR3 protein. Here the sample spans about 380,000 distinct CDR3 sequences, approximately 5.1% being singletons. Sample: whole blood, taken in connection with sensitization to the hapten diphenylcyclopropenone (DPC). Source of these receptors: a woman aged 50 to 60 with alopecia areata. Some clones in this sample may be carry-over from other donors' samples. Both conserved end residues are part of each CDR3. D genes are given only for firm matches. The size entry is marked missing in some rows and otherwise reads once, few, many or a size class.

>TRBV27|-|many|TRBJ1-1
TGTGCCAGCAGTTCGGTTGGCACTGAAGCTTTCTTT
CASSSVGTEAFF
>TRBV4-3|-|-|TRBJ2-3
TGCGCCAGCAGCCAGGGGATGGTACTAGCTGGTCCAGATACGCAGTATTTT
CASSQGMVLAGPDTQYF
>TRBV28|TRBD1|-|TRBJ1-1
TGTGCCAGCAGTTCCACGACAGGGGGCACTGAAGCTTTCTTT
CASSSTTGGTEAFF
>TRBV29-1|TRBD2|few|TRBJ2-1
TGCAGCCTCACGGGGGGGGTCGGCGAGCAGTTCTTC
CSLTGGVGEQFF
>TRBV6-5|-|few|TRBJ2-2
TGTGCCAGCCGTTCAGGGCGGAGAACCGGGGAGCTGTTTTTT
CASRSGRRTGELFF
>TRBV12-3/TRBV12-4|TRBD1|-|TRBJ1-2
TGTGCCAGCAGTTGGGGACAGGGGAGAGGCTACACCTTC
CASSWGQGRGYTF
>TRBV27|-|few|TRBJ2-1
TGTGCCAGCAAGGGGACAAGCTCCTACAATGAGCAGTTCTTC
CASKGTSSYNEQFF
>TRBV27|TRBD1|-|TRBJ1-6
TGTGCCAGCTCCGACAGGGGTAATTCACCCCTCCACTTT
CASSDRGNSPLHF
>TRBV12-3/TRBV12-4|-|many|TRBJ1-5
TGTGCCAGCAGTTTAAGGGGTGAGAGCAATCAGCCCCAGCATTTT
CASSLRGESNQPQHF
>TRBV30|TRBD1|-|TRBJ1-5
TGTGCCTGGACACAGGGGGCGAATCAGCCCCAGCATTTT
CAWTQGANQPQHF
>TRBV12-3/TRBV12-4|-|many|TRBJ2-7
TGTGCCAGCAGCGAGGGCTCCTACGAGCAGTACTTC
CASSEGSYEQYF
>TRBV29-1|TRBD1|-|TRBJ1-1
TGCAGCGGGACAGGGGTGGGGATGAACACTGAAGCTTTCTTT
CSGTGVGMNTEAFF
>TRBV10-3|-|-|TRBJ2-2
TGTGCCATCAGTGCCGCTAAGAACACCGGGGAGCTGTTTTTT
CAISAAKNTGELFF
>TRBV14|-|many|TRBJ1-1
TGTGCCAGCAGCCGAGGGGGGAAAGGGGGAAAAGCTTTCTTT
CASSRGGKGGKAFF
>TRBV6-5|-|few|TRBJ2-1
TGTGCCAGCAGTTCCGCGGCCCACTCCTACAATGAGCAGTTCTTC
CASSSAAHSYNEQFF
>TRBV12-3/TRBV12-4|TRBD1|few|TRBJ1-5
TGTGCCAGCAGGGGACAGACTAGCAATCAGCCCCAGCATTTT
CASRGQTSNQPQHF
>TRBV5-5|-|many|TRBJ1-1
TGTGCCAGCAGCTTGGAAGAGACACCACCGAACACTGAAGCTTTCTTT
CASSLEETPPNTEAFF
>TRBV27|-|-|TRBJ1-5
TGTGCCAGCAGTAACAGGGCGAGCAATCAGCCCCAGCATTTT
CASSNRASNQPQHF
>TRBV7-3|-|-|TRBJ1-2
TGTGCCAGCAGCTTCCCTCTGTCCGGGACCCTATTATACTATGGCTACACCTTC
CASSFPLSGTLLYYGYTF
>TRBV11-1|TRBD2|many|TRBJ2-3
TGTGCCAGCAGCTCGAAGGGACTAGCGGAGAAGGGGGATACGCAGTATTTT
CASSSKGLAEKGDTQYF
>TRBV10-3|TRBD2|many|TRBJ2-7
TGTGCCATCAGTGAGTCAAGCGGGAGGAACGAGCAGTACTTC
CAISESSGRNEQYF
>TRBV5-1|TRBD2|-|TRBJ2-1
TGCGCCAGCACCACTAGCGGGGGGGCATATGAGCAGTTCTTC
CASTTSGGAYEQFF
>TRBV27|-|few|TRBJ2-4
TGTGCCAGCAGTACAAACGCACTTCTCATAGGCATTCAGTACTTC
CASSTNALLIGIQYF
>TRBV27|-|few|TRBJ1-4
TGTGCCAGCAGTGGACGGACCCAAAAACTGTTTTTT
CASSGRTQKLFF
>TRBV5-6|-|many|TRBJ2-5
TGTGCCAGCAGCTCGAAAGGAGAAGAGACCCAGTACTTC
CASSSKGEETQYF
>TRBV7-9|TRBD2|many|TRBJ2-3
TGTGCCAGCAGCTCTCCATTAAGACTAGCGGGGGAAGCAGATACGCAGTATTTT
CASSSPLRLAGEADTQYF
>TRBV4-2|-|many|TRBJ2-5
TGTGCCAGCAGCCAAGCGGTGTCTCAAGAGACCCAGTACTTC
CASSQAVSQETQYF
>TRBV12-5|TRBD2|few|TRBJ2-1
TGTGCTAGTGGTTTGGTACTAGGGCGGGAGGGTACCTACAATGAGCAGTTCTTC
CASGLVLGREGTYNEQFF
>TRBV29-1|TRBD1|few|TRBJ2-7
TGCAGCGTTGGAGAGGGACAGGGGGCTTACGAGCAGTACTTC
CSVGEGQGAYEQYF
>TRBV18|-|many|TRBJ1-1
TGTGCCAGCTCACCTATCGGGGGAAGGGAGACTGAAGCTTTCTTT
CASSPIGGRETEAFF
>TRBV7-2|TRBD1|many|TRBJ2-3
TGTGCCAGCAGCCTGAACGGACAGGGGAGCACAGATACGCAGTATTTT
CASSLNGQGSTDTQYF
>TRBV27|-|many|TRBJ1-3
TGTGCCAGCAGTTTGAAGCCGGACTCTGGAAACACCATATATTTT
CASSLKPDSGNTIYF
>TRBV12-5|-|-|TRBJ2-7
TGTGCTAGTGGTTCGCCCACGGACAGCTCCTACGAGCAGTACTTC
CASGSPTDSSYEQYF
>TRBV20-1|-|many|TRBJ2-7
TGCAGTGCTAGACCCCAGGGTTTCGAGCAGTACTTC
CSARPQGFEQYF
>TRBV29-1|-|many|TRBJ1-3
TGCAGCGCCACAGGAGGGCCTGGAAACACCATATATTTT
CSATGGPGNTIYF
>TRBV30|-|many|TRBJ1-1
TGTGCCTGGAGATTCGGGGAGTCACGGAACACTGAAGCTTTCTTT
CAWRFGESRNTEAFF
>TRBV20-1|-|few|TRBJ2-3
TGCAGTGCCTGGCTGGGAGGAGATACGCAGTATTTT
CSAWLGGDTQYF